This T cell receptor beta chain was documented in a study of T cells in localized non-small cell lung cancer. The data were produced by immunoSEQ multiplex PCR, yet TCRdb's version contains in-frame clones alone and is incomplete. The profile covers around 600 clones, with roughly 25% appearing a single time and about 18% taken by the ten largest. Lacking atypia, the adjacent lung had been sampled at least 2 cm away from the tumor margin. Study-level points and caveats: Uninvolved nearby lung showed the greatest T cell clonality, exceeding that found in tumor.

The CDR3 is 13 amino acids. Germline CDR1 reads MNHGY; CDR2 reads SAAAGT. V shed 6 bases and J shed 1 base, with 9 bases lying between them. This clone is labeled large. What it recognizes is unknown. The input for sequencing was normal lung tissue next to the tumor, taken before any cancer treatment. This chain connects TRBV6-8 to TRBJ1-1, with no clear D. This sequence originates from an older male donor with stage III lung adenocarcinoma. The CDR3 DNA sequence: TGTGCCAGCAGGGAGAGGAAGAACACTGAAGCTTTCTTT. It specifies CASRERKNTEAFF.